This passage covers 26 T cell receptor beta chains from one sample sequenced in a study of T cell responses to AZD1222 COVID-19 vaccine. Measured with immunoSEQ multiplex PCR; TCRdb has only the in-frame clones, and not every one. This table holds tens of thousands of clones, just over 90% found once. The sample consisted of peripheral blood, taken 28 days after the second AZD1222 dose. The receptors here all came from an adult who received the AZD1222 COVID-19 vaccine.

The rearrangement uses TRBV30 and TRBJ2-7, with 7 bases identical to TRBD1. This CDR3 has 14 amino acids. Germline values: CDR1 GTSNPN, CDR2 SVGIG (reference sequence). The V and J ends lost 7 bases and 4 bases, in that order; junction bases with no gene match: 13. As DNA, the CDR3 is TGTGCCTCCAAGGGGGCGGCGTCAGGGTACGAGCAGTACTTC. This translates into CASKGAASGYEQYF.

CDR3 nucleotides: TGTGCCAGCAGCTTAACCGACAACACTGCTTTCTTT. Translating it yields CASSLTDNTAFF. The V call is TRBV5-4, the J call TRBJ1-1; D not certain. Trimming removed 2 bases at V and 11 bases at J, with 13 bases between. Germline values: CDR1 SGHNT, CDR2 YYREEE (reference sequence). This CDR3 is 12 amino acids long.

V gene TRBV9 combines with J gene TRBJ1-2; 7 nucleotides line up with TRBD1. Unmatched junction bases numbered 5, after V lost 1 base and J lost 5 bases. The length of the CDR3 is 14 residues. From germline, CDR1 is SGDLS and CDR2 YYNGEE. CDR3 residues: CASSVPGQSYGYTF. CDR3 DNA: TGTGCCAGCAGCGTACCGGGACAGTCGTATGGCTACACCTTC.

Here the CDR3 reads CASSRPGQQNTEAFF. CDR3 DNA sequence: TGCGCCAGCAGCAGACCGGGACAGCAGAACACTGAAGCTTTCTTT. V usage is TRBV5-1 and J usage is TRBJ1-1; TRBD1 matches 7 bases. CDR1 is SGHRS and CDR2 is YFSETQ in the germline V gene. The CDR3 runs to 15 residues. Trimming cost V 4 bases and J 1 base; bases outside gene matches: 7.

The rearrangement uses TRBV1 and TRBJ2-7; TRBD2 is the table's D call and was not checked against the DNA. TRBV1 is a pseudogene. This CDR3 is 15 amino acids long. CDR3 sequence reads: CTSSHGVPCSYEQYF. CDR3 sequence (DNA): TGCACCAGCAGCCACGGAGTACCCTGCTCCTACGAGCAGTACTTC.

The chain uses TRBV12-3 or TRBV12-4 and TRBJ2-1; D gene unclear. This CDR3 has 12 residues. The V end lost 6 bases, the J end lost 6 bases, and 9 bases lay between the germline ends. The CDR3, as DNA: TGTGCCAGCAGGGATAATGGCAATGAGCAGTTCTTC. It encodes CASRDNGNEQFF.

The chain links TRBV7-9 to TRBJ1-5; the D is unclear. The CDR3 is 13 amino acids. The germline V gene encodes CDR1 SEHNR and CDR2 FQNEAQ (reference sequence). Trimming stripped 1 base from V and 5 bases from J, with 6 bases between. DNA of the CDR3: TGTGCCAGCAGCTTAGAGAGGGATCAGCCCCAGCATTTT. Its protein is CASSLERDQPQHF.

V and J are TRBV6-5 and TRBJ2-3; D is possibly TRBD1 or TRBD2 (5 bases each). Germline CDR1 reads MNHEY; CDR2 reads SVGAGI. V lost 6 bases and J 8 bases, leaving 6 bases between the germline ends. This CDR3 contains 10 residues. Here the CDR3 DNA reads TGTGCCAGCAGGGGGACTACGCAGTATTTT. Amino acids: CASRGTTQYF.

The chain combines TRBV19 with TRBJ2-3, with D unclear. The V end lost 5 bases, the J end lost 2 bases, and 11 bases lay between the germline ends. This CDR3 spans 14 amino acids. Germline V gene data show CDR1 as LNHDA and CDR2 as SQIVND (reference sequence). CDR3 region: CASSLQTYTDTQYF. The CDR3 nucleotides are TGTGCCAGTAGTTTACAGACCTACACAGATACGCAGTATTTT.

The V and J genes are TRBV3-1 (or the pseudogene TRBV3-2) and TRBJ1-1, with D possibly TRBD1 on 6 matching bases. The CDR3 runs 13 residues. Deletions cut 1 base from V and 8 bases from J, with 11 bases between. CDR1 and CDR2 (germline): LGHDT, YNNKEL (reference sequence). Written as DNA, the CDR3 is TGTGCCAGCAGCCAAGGGGGCCAGGGGGAAGCTTTCTTT. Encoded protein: CASSQGGQGEAFF.

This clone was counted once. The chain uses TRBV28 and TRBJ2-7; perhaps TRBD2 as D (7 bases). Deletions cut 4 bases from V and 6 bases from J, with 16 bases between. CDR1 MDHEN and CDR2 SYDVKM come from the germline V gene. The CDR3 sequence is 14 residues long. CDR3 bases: TGTGCCAGCAGTTCTCCTGACGGGGGGCCCGAGCAGTACTTC. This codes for CASSSPDGGPEQYF.

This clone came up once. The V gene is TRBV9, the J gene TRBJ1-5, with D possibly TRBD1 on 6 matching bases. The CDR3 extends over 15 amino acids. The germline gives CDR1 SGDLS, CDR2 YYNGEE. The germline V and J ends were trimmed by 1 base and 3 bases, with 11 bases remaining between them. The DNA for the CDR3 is TGTGCCAGCAGCGTAACGGACAGTTACAATCAGCCCCAGCATTTT. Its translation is CASSVTDSYNQPQHF.

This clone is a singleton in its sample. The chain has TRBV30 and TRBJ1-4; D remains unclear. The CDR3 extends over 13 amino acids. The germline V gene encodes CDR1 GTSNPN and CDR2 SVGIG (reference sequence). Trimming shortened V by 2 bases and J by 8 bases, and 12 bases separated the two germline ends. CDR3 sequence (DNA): TGTGCCTGGAGTCCTACGGCCGGAGAAAAACTGTTTTTT. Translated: CAWSPTAGEKLFF. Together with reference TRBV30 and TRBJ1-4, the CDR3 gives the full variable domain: SQTIHQWPATLVQPVGSPLSLECTVEGTSNPNLYWYRQAAGRGLQLLFYSVGIGQISSEVPQNLSASRPQDRQFILSSKKLLLSDSGFYLCAWSPTAGEKLFFGSGTQLSVL.

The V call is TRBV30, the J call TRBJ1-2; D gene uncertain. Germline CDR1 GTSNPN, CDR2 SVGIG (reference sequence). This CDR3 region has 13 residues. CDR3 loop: CAALNRESYGYTF. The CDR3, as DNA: TGTGCGGCTCTAAATCGTGAGAGCTATGGCTACACCTTC.

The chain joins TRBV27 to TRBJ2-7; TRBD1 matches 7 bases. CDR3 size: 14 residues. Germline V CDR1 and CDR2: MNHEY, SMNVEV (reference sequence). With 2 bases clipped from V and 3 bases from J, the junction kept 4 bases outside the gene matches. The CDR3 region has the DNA TGTGCCAGCAGTTTAAAACAGGGGCTCTACGAGCAGTACTTC. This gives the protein CASSLKQGLYEQYF.

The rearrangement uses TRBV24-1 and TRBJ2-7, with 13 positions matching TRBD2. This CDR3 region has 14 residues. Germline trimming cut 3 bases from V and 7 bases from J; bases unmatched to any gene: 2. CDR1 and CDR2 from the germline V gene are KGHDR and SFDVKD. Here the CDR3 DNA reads TGTGCCACCAGTGATCCGGGACTAGCGGGGGAGCAGTACTTC. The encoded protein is CATSDPGLAGEQYF.

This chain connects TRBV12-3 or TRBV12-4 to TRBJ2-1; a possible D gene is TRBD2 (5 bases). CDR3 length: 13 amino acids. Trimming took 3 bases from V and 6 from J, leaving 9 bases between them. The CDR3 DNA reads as TGTGCCAGCAGTTTTAGGGAGACCAATGAGCAGTTCTTC. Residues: CASSFRETNEQFF.

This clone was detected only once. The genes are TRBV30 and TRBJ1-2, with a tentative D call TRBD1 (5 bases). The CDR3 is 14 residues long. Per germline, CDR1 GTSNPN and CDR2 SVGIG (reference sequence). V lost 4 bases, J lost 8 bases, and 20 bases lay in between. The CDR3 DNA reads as TGTGCCTGGACCGCAGGGAAACGCGGGGGAGGCTACACCTTC. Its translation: CAWTAGKRGGGYTF.

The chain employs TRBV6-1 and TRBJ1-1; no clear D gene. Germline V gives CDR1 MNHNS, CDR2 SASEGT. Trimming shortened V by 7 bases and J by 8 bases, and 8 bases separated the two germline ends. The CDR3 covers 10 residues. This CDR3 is CASKRKEAFF. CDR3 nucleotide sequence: TGTGCCAGCAAACGGAAAGAAGCTTTCTTT.

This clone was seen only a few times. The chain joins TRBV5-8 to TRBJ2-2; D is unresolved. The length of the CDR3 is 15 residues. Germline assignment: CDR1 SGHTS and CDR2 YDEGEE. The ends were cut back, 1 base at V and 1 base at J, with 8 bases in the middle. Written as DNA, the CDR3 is TGTGCCAGCAGCTTGTTCAGGAAGAACACCGGGGAGCTGTTTTTT. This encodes CASSLFRKNTGELFF.

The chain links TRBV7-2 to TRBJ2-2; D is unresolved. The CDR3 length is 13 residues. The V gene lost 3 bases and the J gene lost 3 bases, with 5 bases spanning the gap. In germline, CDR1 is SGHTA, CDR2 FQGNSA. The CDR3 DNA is TGTGCCAGCAGCTTTCGAGACACCGGGGAGCTGTTTTTT. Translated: CASSFRDTGELFF.

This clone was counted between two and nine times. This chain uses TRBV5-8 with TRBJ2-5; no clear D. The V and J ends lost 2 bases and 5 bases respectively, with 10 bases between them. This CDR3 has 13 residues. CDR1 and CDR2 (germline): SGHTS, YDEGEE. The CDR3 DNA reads TGTGCCAGCAGCTTAGGATTGAGGGAGACCCAGTACTTC. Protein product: CASSLGLRETQYF.

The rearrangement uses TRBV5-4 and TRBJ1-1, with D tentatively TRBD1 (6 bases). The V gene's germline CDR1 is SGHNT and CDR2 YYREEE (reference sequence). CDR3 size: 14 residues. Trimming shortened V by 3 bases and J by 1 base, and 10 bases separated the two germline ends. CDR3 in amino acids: CASSYLGQNTEAFF. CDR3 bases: TGTGCCAGCAGCTACTTGGGACAGAACACTGAAGCTTTCTTT. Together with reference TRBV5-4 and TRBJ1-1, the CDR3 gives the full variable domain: ETGVTQSPTHLIKTRGQQVTLRCSSQSGHNTVSWYQQALGQGPQFIFQYYREEENGRGNFPPRFSGLQFPNYSSELNVNALELDDSALYLCASSYLGQNTEAFFGQGTRLTVV.

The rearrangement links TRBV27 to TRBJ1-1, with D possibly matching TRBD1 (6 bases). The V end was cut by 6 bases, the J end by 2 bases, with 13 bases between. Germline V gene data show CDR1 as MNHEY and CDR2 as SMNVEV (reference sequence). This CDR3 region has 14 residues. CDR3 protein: CASRPDRINTEAFF. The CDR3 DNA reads TGTGCCAGCAGACCTGACAGGATAAACACTGAAGCTTTCTTT.

In DNA, the CDR3 is TGTGCCAGCAGCTTATCGGGGGTGGAGACCCAGTACTTC. Translation gives CASSLSGVETQYF. The chain employs TRBV7-3 and TRBJ2-5; the D gene is possibly TRBD2 (6 bases). V gave up 2 bases and J gave up 5 bases, with 9 bases separating them. The CDR3 length is 13 residues. Germline CDR1 and CDR2: SGHTA and FQGTGA. The whole variable domain, remainder taken from reference TRBV7-3 and TRBJ2-5, is GAGVSQTPSNKVTEKGKYVELRCDPISGHTALYWYRQSLGQGPEFLIYFQGTGAADDSGLPNDRFFAVRPEGSVSTLKIQRTERGDSAVYLCASSLSGVETQYFGPGTRLLVL.

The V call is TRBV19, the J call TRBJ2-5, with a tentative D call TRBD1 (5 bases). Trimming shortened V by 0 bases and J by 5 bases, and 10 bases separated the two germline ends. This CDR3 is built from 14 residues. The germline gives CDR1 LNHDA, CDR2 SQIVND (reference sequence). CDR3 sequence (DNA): TGTGCCAGTAGTATAGAGATTGCAGGGGAGACCCAGTACTTC. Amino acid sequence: CASSIEIAGETQYF.